A selection of T cell receptor beta chains follows, all from one sample in a study of cytomegalovirus exposure and HLA in healthy donors. The assay was immunoSEQ multiplex PCR, and TCRdb's table has in-frame clones only and misses some. The repertoire holds about 190,000 clones, more than 70% seen once, with 4% to 5% in the top ten. The source material was PBMCs. These receptors all come from a man younger than 45 in good health and CMV-seropositive. Both conserved end residues are part of each CDR3.

length: 16; V: TRBV23-1; CDR3: CASSHLDRFFTYEQYF
length: 15; V: TRBV6-5; CDR3: CVSSYSRQGSYEQYF
length: 17; V: TRBV5-1; CDR3: CASSWTGLAANTDTQYF
length: 14; V: TRBV5-8; CDR3: CASSLTGSSYGYTF
length: 18; V: TRBV7-8; CDR3: CASSLEPRLTGGNQPQHF
length: 13; V: TRBV4-3; CDR3: CASSQDYDSEQYF
length: 15; V: TRBV7-2; CDR3: CASSLEGQGSYEQYF
length: 14; V: TRBV6-5; CDR3: CASKAGGLTGELFF
length: 15; V: TRBV10-3; CDR3: CAISDRDRDYQPQHF
length: 12; V: TRBV9; CDR3: CASSVSLGGYTF